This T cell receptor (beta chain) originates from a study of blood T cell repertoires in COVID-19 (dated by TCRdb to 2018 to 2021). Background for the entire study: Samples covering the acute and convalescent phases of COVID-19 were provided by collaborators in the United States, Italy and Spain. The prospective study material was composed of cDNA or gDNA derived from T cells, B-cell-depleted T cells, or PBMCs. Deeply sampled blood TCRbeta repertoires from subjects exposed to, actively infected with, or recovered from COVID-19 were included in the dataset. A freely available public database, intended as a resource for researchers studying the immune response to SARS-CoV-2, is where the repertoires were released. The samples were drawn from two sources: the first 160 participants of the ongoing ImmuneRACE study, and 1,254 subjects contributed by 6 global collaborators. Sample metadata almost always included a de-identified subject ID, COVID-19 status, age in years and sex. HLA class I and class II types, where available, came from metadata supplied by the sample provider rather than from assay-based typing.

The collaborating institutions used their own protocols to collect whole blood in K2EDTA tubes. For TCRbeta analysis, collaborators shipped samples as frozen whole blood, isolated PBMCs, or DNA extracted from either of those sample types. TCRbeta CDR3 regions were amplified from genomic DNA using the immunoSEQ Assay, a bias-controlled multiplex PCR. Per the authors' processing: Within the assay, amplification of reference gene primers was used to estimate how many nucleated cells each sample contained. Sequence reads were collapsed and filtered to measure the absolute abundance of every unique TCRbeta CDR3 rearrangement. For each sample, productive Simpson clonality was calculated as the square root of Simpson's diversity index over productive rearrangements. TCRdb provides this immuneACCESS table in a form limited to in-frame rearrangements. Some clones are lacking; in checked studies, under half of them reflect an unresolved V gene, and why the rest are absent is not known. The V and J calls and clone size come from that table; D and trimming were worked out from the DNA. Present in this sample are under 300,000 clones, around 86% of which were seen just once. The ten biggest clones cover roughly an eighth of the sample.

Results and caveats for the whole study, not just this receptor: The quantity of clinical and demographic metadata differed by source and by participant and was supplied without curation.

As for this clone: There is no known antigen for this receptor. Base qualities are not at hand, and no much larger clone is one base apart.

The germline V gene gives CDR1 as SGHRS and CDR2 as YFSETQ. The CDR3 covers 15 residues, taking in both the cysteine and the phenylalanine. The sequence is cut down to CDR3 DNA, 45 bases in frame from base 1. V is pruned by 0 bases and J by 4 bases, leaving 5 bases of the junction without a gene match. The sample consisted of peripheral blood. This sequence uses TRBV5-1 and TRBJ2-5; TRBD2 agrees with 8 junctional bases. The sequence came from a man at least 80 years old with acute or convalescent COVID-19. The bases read TGCGCCAGCAGCTTGGGTCCGGGGGGGCCAGAGACCCAGTACTTC. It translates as CASSLGPGGPETQYF.